This T cell receptor beta chain was profiled in a study of shared clonotypes between healthy human individuals. The CDR3 consists of 16 residues. The germline V gene encodes CDR1 MNHNS and CDR2 SASEGT. The V end lost 4 bases, the J end lost 4 bases, and 20 bases lay between the germline ends. Using immunoSEQ multiplex PCR, the repertoire was profiled, and TCRdb retains in-frame clones only, with some absent. The sample yields approximately 590,000 clones, around 95% seen once. CD8 cells regarded as naive lacked CD45RO, were positively chosen for CCR7, and omitted terminally differentiated effector memory CD45RA+ cells.

The rearrangement uses TRBV6-1 and TRBJ2-7, with no clear D. Sequencing was done on a sample of naive CD8+ T cells sorted from blood. The clonotype was recovered from a woman aged 25 to 39 in good health. CDR3 bases: TGTGCCAGCAGTGGCGAGAGGTGGGGTGTGGAGTACGAGCAGTACTTC. This sequence encodes CASSGERWGVEYEQYF.